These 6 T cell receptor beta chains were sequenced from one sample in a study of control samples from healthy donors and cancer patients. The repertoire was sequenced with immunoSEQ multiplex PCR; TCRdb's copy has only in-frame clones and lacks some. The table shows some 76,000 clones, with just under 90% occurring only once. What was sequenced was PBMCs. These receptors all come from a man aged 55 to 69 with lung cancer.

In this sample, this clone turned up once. CDR3 nucleotide sequence: TGTGCCAGCAGTTTATTGGGGTGGGGGACAGGGGGCGAAAGGGACACCGGGGAGCTGTTTTTT. Translating it yields CASSLLGWGTGGERDTGELFF. The J gene is TRBJ2-2, the V gene TRBV27; TRBD1 agrees at 12 bases. CDR1 and CDR2 from the germline V gene are MNHEY and SMNVEV (reference sequence). With V trimmed by 1 base and J by 3 bases, 15 bases remained unmatched. The length of the CDR3 is 21 residues.

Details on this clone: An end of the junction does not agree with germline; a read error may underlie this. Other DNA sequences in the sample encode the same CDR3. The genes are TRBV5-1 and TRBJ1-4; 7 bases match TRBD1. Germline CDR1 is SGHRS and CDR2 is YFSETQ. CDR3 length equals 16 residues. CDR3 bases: TGCGCCAGCAGCGGGACGACAGGGCGGGGTAATGAAAAACTATTTTTT. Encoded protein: CASSGTTGRGNEKLFF.

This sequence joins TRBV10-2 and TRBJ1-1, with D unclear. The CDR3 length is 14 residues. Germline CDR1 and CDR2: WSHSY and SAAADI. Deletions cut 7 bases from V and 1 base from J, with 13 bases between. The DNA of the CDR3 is TGCGCCAGCACTACGACTGGTCCGAACACTGAAGCTTTCTTT. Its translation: CASTTTGPNTEAFF.

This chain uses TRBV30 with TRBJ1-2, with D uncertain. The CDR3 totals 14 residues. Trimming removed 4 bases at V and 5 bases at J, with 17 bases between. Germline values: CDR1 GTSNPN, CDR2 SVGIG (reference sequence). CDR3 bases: TGTGCCTGGACCCATAGAGTGGCGGAGTATGGCTACACCTTC. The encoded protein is CAWTHRVAEYGYTF. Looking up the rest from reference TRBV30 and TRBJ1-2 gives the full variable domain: SQTIHQWPATLVQPVGSPLSLECTVEGTSNPNLYWYRQAAGRGLQLLFYSVGIGQISSEVPQNLSASRPQDRQFILSSKKLLLSDSGFYLCAWTHRVAEYGYTFGSGTRLTVV.

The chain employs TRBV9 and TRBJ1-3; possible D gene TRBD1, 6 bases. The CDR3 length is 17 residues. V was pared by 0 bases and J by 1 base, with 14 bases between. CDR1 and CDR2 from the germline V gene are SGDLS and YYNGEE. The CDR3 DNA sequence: TGTGCCAGCAGCGTAGCTACAGGGAAAGGATCTGGAAACACCATATATTTT. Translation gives CASSVATGKGSGNTIYF.

As DNA, the CDR3 is TGTGCCATCAGTGATCGGGACACTTCTAACTATGGCTACACCTTC. It translates to CAISDRDTSNYGYTF. This chain links TRBV10-3 with TRBJ1-2, with D tentatively TRBD1 (6 bases). V lost 3 bases and J lost 0, with 11 bases in between. Per the germline V gene, CDR1 is ENHRY and CDR2 is SYGVKD. This CDR3 has 15 residues.